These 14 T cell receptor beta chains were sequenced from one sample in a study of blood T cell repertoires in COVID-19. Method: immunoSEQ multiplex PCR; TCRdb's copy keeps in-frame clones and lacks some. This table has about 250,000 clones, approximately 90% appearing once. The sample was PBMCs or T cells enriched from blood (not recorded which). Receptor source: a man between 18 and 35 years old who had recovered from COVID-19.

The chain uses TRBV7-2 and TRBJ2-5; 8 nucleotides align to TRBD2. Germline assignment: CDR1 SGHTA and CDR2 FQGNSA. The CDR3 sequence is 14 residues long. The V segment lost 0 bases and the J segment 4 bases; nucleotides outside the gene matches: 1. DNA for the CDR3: TGTGCCAGCAGCTTAGCGCTAGCGGGAGAGACCCAGTACTTC. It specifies CASSLALAGETQYF.

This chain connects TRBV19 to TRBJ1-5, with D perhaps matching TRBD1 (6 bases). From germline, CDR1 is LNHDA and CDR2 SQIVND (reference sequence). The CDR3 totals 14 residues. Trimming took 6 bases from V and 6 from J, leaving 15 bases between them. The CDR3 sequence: CASRNSFRGQPQHF. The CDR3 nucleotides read TGTGCCAGTAGGAATTCCTTCAGGGGTCAGCCCCAGCATTTT.

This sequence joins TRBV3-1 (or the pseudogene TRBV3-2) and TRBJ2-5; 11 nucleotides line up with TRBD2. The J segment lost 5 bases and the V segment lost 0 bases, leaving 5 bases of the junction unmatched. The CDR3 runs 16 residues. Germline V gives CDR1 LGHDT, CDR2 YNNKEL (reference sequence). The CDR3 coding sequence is TGTGCCAGCAGCCAAGATCTAGCGGGAGGTTGGGAGACCCAGTACTTC. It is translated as CASSQDLAGGWETQYF.

The CDR3 DNA is TGTGCCAGCAGCCGGGGGGGCCGGGTCACCGGGGAGCTGTTTTTT. Its translation: CASSRGGRVTGELFF. V and J are TRBV7-2 and TRBJ2-2, with TRBD2 matching 8 bases. This CDR3 spans 15 amino acids. Germline CDR1 and CDR2: SGHTA and FQGNSA. J lost 4 bases, V lost 5 bases, and 6 bases had no gene match.

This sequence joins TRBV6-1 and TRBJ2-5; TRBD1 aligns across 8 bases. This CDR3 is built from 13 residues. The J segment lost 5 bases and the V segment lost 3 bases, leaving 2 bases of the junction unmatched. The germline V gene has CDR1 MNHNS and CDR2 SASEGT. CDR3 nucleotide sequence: TGTGCCAGCAGTGAGGACAGGGAGGAGACCCAGTACTTC. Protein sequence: CASSEDREETQYF.

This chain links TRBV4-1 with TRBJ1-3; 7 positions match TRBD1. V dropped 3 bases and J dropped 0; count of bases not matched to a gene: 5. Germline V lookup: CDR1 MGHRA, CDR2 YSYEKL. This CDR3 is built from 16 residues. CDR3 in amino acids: CASSHGQVNSGNTIYF. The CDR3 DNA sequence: TGCGCCAGCAGCCATGGACAGGTAAACTCTGGAAACACCATATATTTT.

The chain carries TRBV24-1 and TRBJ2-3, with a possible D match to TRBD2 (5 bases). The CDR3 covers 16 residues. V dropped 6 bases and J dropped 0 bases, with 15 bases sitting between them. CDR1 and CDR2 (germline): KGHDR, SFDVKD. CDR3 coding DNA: TGTGCCACCAGTCTAAGCGGAACGTCTAGCACAGATACGCAGTATTTT. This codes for CATSLSGTSSTDTQYF.

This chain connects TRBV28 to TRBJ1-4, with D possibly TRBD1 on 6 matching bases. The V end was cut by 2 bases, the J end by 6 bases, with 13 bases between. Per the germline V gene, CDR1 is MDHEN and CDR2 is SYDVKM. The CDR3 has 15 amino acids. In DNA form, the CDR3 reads TGTGCCAGCAGTTTAGTCGGGGCAGGGGATGAAAAACTGTTTTTT. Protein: CASSLVGAGDEKLFF.

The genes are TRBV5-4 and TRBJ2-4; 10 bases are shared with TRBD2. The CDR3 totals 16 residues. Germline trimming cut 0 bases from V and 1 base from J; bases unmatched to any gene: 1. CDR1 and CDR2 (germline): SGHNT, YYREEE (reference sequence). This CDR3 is CASSLGSGGAKNIQYF. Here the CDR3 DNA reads TGTGCCAGCAGCTTGGGTAGCGGGGGGGCCAAAAACATTCAGTACTTC.

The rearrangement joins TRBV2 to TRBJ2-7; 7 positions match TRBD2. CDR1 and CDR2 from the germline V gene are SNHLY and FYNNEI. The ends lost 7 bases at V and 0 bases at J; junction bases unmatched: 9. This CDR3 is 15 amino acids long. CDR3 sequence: CASMRAGVTSYEQYF. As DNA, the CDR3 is TGTGCCAGCATGCGGGCGGGGGTGACCTCCTACGAGCAGTACTTC.

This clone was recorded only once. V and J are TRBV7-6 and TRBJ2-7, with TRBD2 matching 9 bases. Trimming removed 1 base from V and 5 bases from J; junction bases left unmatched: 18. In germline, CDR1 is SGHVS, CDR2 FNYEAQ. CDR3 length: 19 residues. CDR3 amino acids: CASSLETGGSGGTYDEQYF. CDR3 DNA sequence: TGTGCCAGCAGCTTAGAAACCGGCGGGAGCGGGGGGACTTACGACGAGCAGTACTTC.

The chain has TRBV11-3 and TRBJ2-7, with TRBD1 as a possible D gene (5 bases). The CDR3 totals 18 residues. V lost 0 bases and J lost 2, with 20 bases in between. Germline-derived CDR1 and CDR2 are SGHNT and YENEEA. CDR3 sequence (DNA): TGTGCCAGCAGCTTAGATCTCGGGTCGACAGTGACGCCCTACGAGCAGTACTTC. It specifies CASSLDLGSTVTPYEQYF.

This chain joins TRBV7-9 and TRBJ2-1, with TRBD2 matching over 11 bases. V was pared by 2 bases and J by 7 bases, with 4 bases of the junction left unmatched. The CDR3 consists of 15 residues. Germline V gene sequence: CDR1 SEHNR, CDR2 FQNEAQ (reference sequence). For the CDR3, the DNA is TGTGCCAGCAGCTTAACCAGGACTAGCGGGAATGAGCAGTTCTTC. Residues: CASSLTRTSGNEQFF.

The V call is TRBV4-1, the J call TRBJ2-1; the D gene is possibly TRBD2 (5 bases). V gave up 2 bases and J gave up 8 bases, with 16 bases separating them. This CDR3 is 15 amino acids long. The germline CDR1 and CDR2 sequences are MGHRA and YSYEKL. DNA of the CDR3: TGCGCCAGCAGCCAAACGTCGGGGAATATTTATGAGCAGTTCTTC. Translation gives CASSQTSGNIYEQFF.